This T cell receptor (beta chain) was captured in a study of beta chain features in type 1 diabetes. The isolated RNA, all of it, was reverse transcribed, so expressed TCRB transcripts were what got sequenced. TCRdb keeps only in-frame clones here, not all; method: immunoSEQ multiplex PCR. The sample lists some 400,000 clones; approximately 16% were seen once. The germline V gene has CDR1 MDHEN and CDR2 SYDVKM. This CDR3 has 16 residues. Trimming cost V 3 bases and J 0 bases, with 11 bases left between them. Sample: naive CD4+ T cells from blood. The TCR sequence derives from a woman younger than 30 in good health. The chain employs TRBV28 and TRBJ2-2; a weak D match, TRBD1 (6 bases). CDR3: CASSFLGQPNTGELFF. DNA for the CDR3: TGTGCCAGCAGTTTCCTCGGACAGCCGAACACCGGGGAGCTGTTTTTT. The complete variable domain, with remaining parts taken from reference TRBV28 and TRBJ2-2, reads DVKVTQSSRYLVKRTGEKVFLECVQDMDHENMFWYRQDPGLGLRLIYFSYDVKMKEKGDIPEGYSVSREKKERFSLILESASTNQTSMYLCASSFLGQPNTGELFFGEGSRLTVL.